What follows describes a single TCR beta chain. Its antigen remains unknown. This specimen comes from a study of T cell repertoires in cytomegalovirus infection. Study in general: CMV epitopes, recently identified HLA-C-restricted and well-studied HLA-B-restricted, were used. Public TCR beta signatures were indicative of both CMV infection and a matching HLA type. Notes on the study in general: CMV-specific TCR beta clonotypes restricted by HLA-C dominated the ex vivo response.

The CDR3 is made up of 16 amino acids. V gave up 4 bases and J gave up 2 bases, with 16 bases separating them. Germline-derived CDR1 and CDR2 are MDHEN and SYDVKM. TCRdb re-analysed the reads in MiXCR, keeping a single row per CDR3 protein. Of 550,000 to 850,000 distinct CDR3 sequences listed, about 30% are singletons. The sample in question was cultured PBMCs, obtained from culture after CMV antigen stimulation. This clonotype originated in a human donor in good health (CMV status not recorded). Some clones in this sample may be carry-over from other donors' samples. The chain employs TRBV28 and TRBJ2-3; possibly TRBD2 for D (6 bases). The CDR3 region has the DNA TGTGCCAGCAGTTCCCCCCCGGGGGACCCCACAGATACGCAGTATTTT. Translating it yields CASSSPPGDPTDTQYF.